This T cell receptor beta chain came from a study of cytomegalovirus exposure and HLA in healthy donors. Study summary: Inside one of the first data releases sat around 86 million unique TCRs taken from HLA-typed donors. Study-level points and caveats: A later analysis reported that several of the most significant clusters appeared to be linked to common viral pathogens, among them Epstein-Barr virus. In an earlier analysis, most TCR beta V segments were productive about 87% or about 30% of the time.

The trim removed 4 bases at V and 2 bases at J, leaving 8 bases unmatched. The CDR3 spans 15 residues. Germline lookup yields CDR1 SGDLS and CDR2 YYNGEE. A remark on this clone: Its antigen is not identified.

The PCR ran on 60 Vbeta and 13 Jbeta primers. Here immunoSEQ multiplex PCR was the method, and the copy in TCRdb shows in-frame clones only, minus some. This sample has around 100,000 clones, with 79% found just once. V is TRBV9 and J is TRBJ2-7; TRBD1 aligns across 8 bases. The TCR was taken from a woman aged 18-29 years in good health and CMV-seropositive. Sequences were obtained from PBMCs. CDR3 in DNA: TGTGCCAGCAGCCCTCAAGTGACAGGGGCCTACGAGCAGTACTTC. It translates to CASSPQVTGAYEQYF.